The next 22 T cell receptor beta chains were all read from a single sample in a study of a mutant IDH1 vaccine in newly diagnosed glioma. Time point meaning: week 11, during vaccination. Topical imiquimod was applied with each vaccine dose, which held 300 ug of mutant IDH1 20-mer peptide. Method: immunoSEQ multiplex PCR; TCRdb's copy keeps in-frame clones and lacks some. The sample lists about 60,000 clones, about 84% seen once, with 3% to 4% in the top ten. The antigens of these receptors remain unknown. The sequencing here drew on PBMCs, taken from a glioma patient whose treatment included an IDH1 peptide vaccine. The receptors were sampled from a man aged 30-40 years with glioma.

This chain links TRBV5-1 with TRBJ2-5; maybe TRBD2 (5 bases). Deletions cut 0 bases from V and 5 bases from J, with 11 bases between. CDR1 SGHRS and CDR2 YFSETQ come from the germline V gene. The CDR3 sequence is 14 residues long. The CDR3 here is CASSLDEGKETQYF. CDR3 nucleotides: TGCGCCAGCAGCTTGGACGAGGGCAAGGAGACCCAGTACTTC.

The chain carries TRBV19 and TRBJ2-5; TRBD2 agrees at 8 bases. Germline V CDR1 and CDR2: LNHDA, SQIVND (reference sequence). This CDR3 has 16 residues. With V trimmed by 4 bases and J by 5 bases, 12 bases remained unmatched. The CDR3 DNA reads TGTGCCAGTAGTAGAGTTGGGACTAGTGATACGGAGACCCAGTACTTC. This gives the protein CASSRVGTSDTETQYF.

The chain has TRBV6-5 and TRBJ2-3; D remains unclear. CDR1 and CDR2 from the germline V gene are MNHEY and SVGAGI. Deletions cut 2 bases from V and 1 base from J, with 4 bases between. The CDR3 is 13 residues long. The CDR3 loop is CASSYDGTDTQYF. CDR3 in DNA: TGTGCCAGCAGTTACGACGGCACAGATACGCAGTATTTT.

The chain couples TRBV30 to TRBJ2-4; D is possibly TRBD2 (7 bases). The germline V gene encodes CDR1 GTSNPN and CDR2 SVGIG (reference sequence). With 0 bases removed from V and 8 bases from J, the gap between germline ends came to 8 bases. The CDR3 loop spans 12 amino acids. CDR3 amino acids: CAWSVGGDIQYF. The CDR3 DNA is TGTGCCTGGAGTGTAGGGGGGGACATTCAGTACTTC.

V usage is TRBV4-2 and J usage is TRBJ1-1; a possible D gene is TRBD1 (5 bases). The germline gives CDR1 LGHNA, CDR2 YNFKEQ. The V end was cut by 4 bases, the J end by 4 bases, with 13 bases between. This CDR3 is built from 14 residues. CDR3 in DNA: TGTGCCAGCAGCCCCAGGGTTGGGGGCACTGAAGCTTTCTTT. Its translation: CASSPRVGGTEAFF.

This chain joins TRBV6-1 and TRBJ1-1, with D possibly matching TRBD1 (5 bases). This CDR3 has 11 amino acids. The germline gives CDR1 MNHNS, CDR2 SASEGT. Trimming took off 6 bases at V and 6 bases at J, with 8 bases between the two ends. CDR3 in DNA: TGTGCCAGCAGCCGGGGCCCTGAAGCTTTCTTT. Protein product: CASSRGPEAFF.

The rearrangement links TRBV6-5 to TRBJ1-4, with no clear D. This CDR3 contains 14 residues. V lost 4 bases and J 8 bases, leaving 14 bases between the germline ends. The germline V gene has CDR1 MNHEY and CDR2 SVGAGI. CDR3 sequence reads: CASSWRPTGEKLFF. The CDR3 coding sequence is TGTGCCAGCAGTTGGAGGCCTACCGGGGAAAAACTGTTTTTT.

The J gene is TRBJ2-7, the V gene TRBV4-2; a possible D gene is TRBD1 (5 bases). Trimming left V 0 bases short and J 0 bases short, with 9 bases between. This CDR3 spans 15 amino acids. Germline values: CDR1 LGHNA, CDR2 YNFKEQ. CDR3 coding DNA: TGTGCCAGCAGCCAAGAGGGGCAGGGCTCCTACGAGCAGTACTTC. Translating gives CASSQEGQGSYEQYF.

The rearrangement uses TRBV12-5 and TRBJ1-1; D unresolved. CDR1 is LGHNT and CDR2 is FRNRAP in the germline V gene. V lost 1 base to trimming and J lost 3 bases, with 9 bases between them. There are 14 residues in the CDR3. The CDR3 protein is CASGLGPPDTEAFF. CDR3 in DNA: TGTGCTAGTGGTTTGGGACCCCCTGACACTGAAGCTTTCTTT.

This clone showed up just a few times. This chain connects TRBV28 to TRBJ2-7; TRBD2 agrees at 10 bases. V lost 5 bases and J lost 2; bases outside the gene matches: 3. This CDR3 spans 14 amino acids. In germline, CDR1 is MDHEN, CDR2 SYDVKM. The CDR3 is CASSRTSGTYEQYF. CDR3 in DNA: TGTGCCAGCAGTAGGACTAGCGGAACCTACGAGCAGTACTTC.

The chain uses TRBV15 and TRBJ1-4; possibly TRBD1 for D (6 bases). The CDR3 is made up of 16 amino acids. The germline gives CDR1 LNHNV, CDR2 YYDKDF (reference sequence). Trimming took off 0 bases at V and 5 bases at J, with 13 bases between the two ends. The CDR3 is CATSRDKGRGNEKLFF. The DNA of the CDR3 is TGTGCCACCAGCAGAGATAAGGGGAGGGGGAATGAAAAACTGTTTTTT. Drawing the rest from reference TRBV15 and TRBJ1-4, the complete variable domain is DAMVIQNPRYQVTQFGKPVTLSCSQTLNHNVMYWYQQKSSQAPKLLFHYYDKDFNNEADTPDNFQSRRPNTSFCFLDIRSPGLGDTAMYLCATSRDKGRGNEKLFFGSGTQLSVL.

The chain employs TRBV4-2 and TRBJ2-7, with 9 bases lining up with TRBD2. With V trimmed by 0 bases and J by 1 base, 4 bases remained unmatched. Germline lookup yields CDR1 LGHNA and CDR2 YNFKEQ. This CDR3 is 16 amino acids long. CDR3 DNA sequence: TGTGCCAGCAGCCAAGACTTCACTAGCGGGTCCTACGAGCAGTACTTC. This sequence encodes CASSQDFTSGSYEQYF.

The gene calls are TRBV28 and TRBJ2-7, with no clear D. The length of the CDR3 is 14 residues. Trimming took 2 bases from V and 5 from J, leaving 13 bases between them. CDR1 and CDR2 from the germline V gene are MDHEN and SYDVKM. The CDR3 spells CASSLLPRIHEQYF. In DNA form, the CDR3 reads TGTGCCAGCAGTTTACTCCCGAGGATCCACGAGCAGTACTTC.

The rearrangement links TRBV2 to TRBJ2-2; D gene unclear. Trimming left V 7 bases short and J 7 bases short, with 7 bases between. CDR1 SNHLY and CDR2 FYNNEI come from the germline V gene. The CDR3 covers 11 residues. CDR3 region: CASTERGELFF. DNA of the CDR3: TGTGCCAGCACCGAACGCGGGGAGCTGTTTTTT. Full variable domain (remainder filled in from reference TRBV2 and TRBJ2-2): EPEVTQTPSHQVTQMGQEVILRCVPISNHLYFYWYRQILGQKVEFLVSFYNNEISEKSEIFDDQFSVERPDGSNFTLKIRSTKLEDSAMYFCASTERGELFFGEGSRLTVL.

This chain connects TRBV9 to TRBJ2-7, with TRBD1 matching over 10 bases. V shed 3 bases, J shed 3 bases, and the junction held 6 bases outside the gene matches. The CDR3 sequence is 15 residues long. The germline gives CDR1 SGDLS, CDR2 YYNGEE. The CDR3 region has the DNA TGTGCCAGCAGCGCCCTGGGACAGGGGTACTACGAGCAGTACTTC. It specifies CASSALGQGYYEQYF.

The chain couples TRBV7-9 to TRBJ2-2; D call uncertain. The V gene's germline CDR1 is SEHNR and CDR2 FQNEAQ (reference sequence). The CDR3 extends over 12 amino acids. V lost 1 base and J lost 7, with 4 bases in between. The CDR3 loop reads CASSLEGGELFF. The CDR3 DNA is TGTGCCAGCAGCTTAGAGGGCGGGGAGCTGTTTTTT.

The chain combines TRBV7-6 with TRBJ2-5; D may be TRBD2 (7 bases). The germline V gene encodes CDR1 SGHVS and CDR2 FNYEAQ. Trimming left V 5 bases short and J 3 bases short, with 19 bases between. CDR3 size: 16 residues. Here the CDR3 reads CASSPRGGIREETQYF. The CDR3 nucleotides read TGTGCCAGCAGCCCGAGGGGGGGGATAAGGGAAGAGACCCAGTACTTC.

This clone occurred a few times. This chain links TRBV2 with TRBJ2-1; no definite D call. The V and J ends lost 5 bases and 3 bases respectively, with 2 bases between them. The germline CDR1 and CDR2 sequences are SNHLY and FYNNEI. The CDR3 is 11 amino acids. The CDR3 here is CASSNYNEQFF. CDR3 sequence (DNA): TGTGCCAGCAGTAACTACAATGAGCAGTTCTTC.

This chain links TRBV5-1 with TRBJ1-3, with D unresolved. Germline CDR1 SGHRS, CDR2 YFSETQ. Trimming left V 0 bases short and J 0 bases short, with 7 bases between. This CDR3 region has 15 residues. CDR3 residues: CASSLELSSGNTIYF. The CDR3 DNA sequence: TGCGCCAGCAGCTTGGAACTGAGCTCTGGAAACACCATATATTTT.

This sequence joins TRBV5-4 and TRBJ1-2; D not resolved. Germline V gene lookup returns CDR1 SGHNT and CDR2 YYREEE (reference sequence). The CDR3 length is 13 residues. V lost 1 base to trimming and J lost 4 bases, with 8 bases between them. CDR3 residues: CASSLPESYGYTF. The CDR3 DNA is TGTGCCAGCAGCTTGCCAGAATCCTATGGCTACACCTTC.

This sequence joins TRBV6-5 and TRBJ1-4; D call uncertain. Trimming took off 6 bases at V and 0 bases at J, with 11 bases between the two ends. This CDR3 contains 15 residues. In germline, CDR1 is MNHEY, CDR2 SVGAGI. The CDR3 loop reads CASRKRATTNEKLFF. The CDR3 coding sequence is TGTGCCAGCAGAAAACGGGCCACAACTAATGAAAAACTGTTTTTT.

V gene TRBV2 combines with J gene TRBJ1-1, with a weak D call TRBD1 (6 bases). Trimming removed 7 bases at V and 5 bases at J, with 14 bases between. Germline CDR1 SNHLY, CDR2 FYNNEI. The CDR3 sequence is 13 residues long. CDR3 amino acids: CASKGDMRTEAFF. For the CDR3, the DNA is TGTGCCAGCAAGGGGGACATGAGGACTGAAGCTTTCTTT.